This T cell receptor beta chain came from a study of shared clonotypes between healthy human individuals. Turning to the study itself: Each donor's CD8 memory used one plate, CD8 naive two, each CD4 subset three. Study-wide results and caveats: Shared clonotypes across all four donors exceeded non-shared ones in generation probability.

The CDR3 is 15 residues long. V lost 4 bases, J lost 3 bases, and 4 bases stayed unmatched. Germline V gene sequence: CDR1 LGHNA, CDR2 YNFKEQ. The table came from immunoSEQ multiplex PCR; TCRdb's copy has only in-frame clones and leaves some out. This table has about 680,000 clones, more than 70% appearing once. Notes on this clone: Its antigen is not known.

The clonotype was recovered from a woman in her 30s in good health. The V call is TRBV4-2, the J call TRBJ2-2; 8 bases fit TRBD1. The source material was memory CD4+ T cells sorted from blood. Sample subset: CD45RA-negative fraction. The CDR3 DNA reads as TGTGCCAGCAGCCTCTCGGACAGGGACACCGGGGAGCTGTTTTTT. Protein: CASSLSDRDTGELFF.